This T cell receptor (beta chain) originates from a study of blood T cell repertoires in COVID-19. Overall study: Whether acute or convalescent, the COVID-19 samples came from the United States, Italy and Spain. PBMCs, B-cell-depleted T cells, or T cells were the source of the cDNA or gDNA that made up the material.

The sample holds a few counts of this clone. V lost 2 bases and J lost 13, with 15 bases in between. This CDR3 has 13 residues. Germline CDR1 SGHTA, CDR2 FQGNSA. As handled by the study authors: By means of reference gene primer amplification, nucleated cell counts were estimated. The method was immunoSEQ multiplex PCR; TCRdb's version includes in-frame clones alone and lacks a portion of them. V, J and clone size were drawn from that table, and D and trimming were deduced from the DNA. The sample holds 60,000 or so clones; about nine tenths are singletons and the top ten take approximately 8.4%. The chain joins TRBV7-2 to TRBJ2-4, with TRBD2 as a possible D gene (6 bases). The material sequenced was peripheral blood. The clonotype comes from a woman in her 70s with active COVID-19. CDR3 in DNA: TGTGCCAGCAGCTTACGGGAGAAAACGGCCCAGTACTTC. This gives the protein CASSLREKTAQYF.